The 20 T cell receptor beta chains given below trace back to one sample, sequenced in a study of T-cell reconstitution after alpha-beta-depleted transplantation in children. Preparing the TCRbeta library involved the use of unique molecular identifiers. Using its own MiXCR run on the PCR reads, TCRdb lists one record per CDR3 protein. Among about 600,000 distinct CDR3 sequences, 8% to 11% were seen once, and the ten largest hold around 4%. The material was PBMCs from the stem cell graft donor, obtained from the stem cell graft. The receptors were gathered from a human donor who donated a stem cell graft to a child with acute myeloid leukemia.

The rearrangement uses TRBV29-1 and TRBJ2-2; 11 nucleotides align to TRBD2. Germline CDR1 reads SQVTM; CDR2 reads ANQGSEA. Germline trimming cut 4 bases from V and 0 bases from J; bases unmatched to any gene: 7. This CDR3 is 17 amino acids long. CDR3 nucleotides: TGCAGCGTTGCTCTCTTGGGACTAGCGGCGAACACCGGGGAGCTGTTTTTT. This translates into CSVALLGLAANTGELFF.

At least ten counts were recorded for this clonotype. This chain uses TRBV20-1 with TRBJ2-3, with 7 nucleotides matching TRBD2. Germline values: CDR1 DFQATT, CDR2 SNEGSKA (reference sequence). This CDR3 contains 17 residues. With V trimmed by 1 base and J by 0 bases, 10 bases remained unmatched. Here the CDR3 reads CSARGASSGYSTDTQYF. CDR3 DNA sequence: TGCAGTGCTAGAGGGGCGTCTAGCGGATATAGCACAGATACGCAGTATTTT.

In this sample, this clonotype turned up a few times. The chain has TRBV9 and TRBJ1-5, with TRBD1 matching over 7 bases. V gave up 5 bases and J gave up 5 bases; unmatched junction bases: 7. The CDR3 contains 14 residues. Germline lookup yields CDR1 SGDLS and CDR2 YYNGEE. Here the CDR3 reads CASSVGQVDQPQHF. The DNA for the CDR3 is TGTGCCAGCAGTGTTGGACAGGTCGATCAGCCCCAGCATTTT. The full variable domain, its missing parts supplied by reference TRBV9 and TRBJ1-5, is DSGVTQTPKHLITATGQRVTLRCSPRSGDLSVYWYQQSLDQGLQFLIQYYNGEERAKGNILERFSAQQFPDLHSELNLSSLELGDSALYFCASSVGQVDQPQHFGDGTRLSIL.

The chain joins TRBV7-9 to TRBJ2-1; D not resolved. This CDR3 is built from 13 residues. Trimming shortened V by 6 bases and J by 5 bases, and 11 bases separated the two germline ends. Germline V gene lookup returns CDR1 SEHNR and CDR2 FQNEAQ (reference sequence). The CDR3 DNA follows: TGTGCCAGCAGGCCCCTGCCGGACAATGAGCAGTTCTTC. Translating it yields CASRPLPDNEQFF. Full variable domain (rest looked up from reference TRBV7-9 and TRBJ2-1): DTGVSQNPRHKITKRGQNVTFRCDPISEHNRLYWYRQTLGQGPEFLTYFQNEAQLEKSRLLSDRFSAERPKGSFSTLEIQRTEQGDSAMYLCASRPLPDNEQFFGPGTRLTVL.

This clonotype was recorded at least ten times. The J gene is TRBJ2-3, the V gene TRBV12-3 or TRBV12-4; D uncertain. The CDR3 contains 11 residues. Trimming removed 6 bases from V and 2 bases from J, with 3 bases in between. In nucleotides, the CDR3 is TGTGCCAGCAGGGTCACAGATACGCAGTATTTT. Encoded protein: CASRVTDTQYF.

The chain recombines TRBV3-1 with TRBJ2-3; 11 nucleotides align to TRBD2. V was clipped by 5 bases and J by 4 bases; unmatched bases: 5. Germline V gene data show CDR1 as LGHDT and CDR2 as YNNKEL (reference sequence). The CDR3 runs to 15 residues. The CDR3 spells CASSSSGRTSDTQYF. The CDR3 DNA is TGTGCCAGCAGCTCTAGCGGGAGGACCTCAGATACGCAGTATTTT.

This clonotype has a count of ten or more. This rearrangement joins TRBV20-1 to TRBJ2-7; D not certain. V was shortened by 8 bases and J by 7 bases, with 18 bases between the two germline ends. Germline V gene data show CDR1 as DFQATT and CDR2 as SNEGSKA (reference sequence). The length of the CDR3 is 12 residues. The CDR3 is CSKVSGTQEQYF. The CDR3 DNA reads TGCAGTAAAGTTTCGGGTACACAAGAGCAGTACTTC.

CDR3 sequence reads: CASSAQGALETQYF. The CDR3 region has the DNA TGTGCCAGCAGCGCTCAGGGGGCTCTGGAGACCCAGTACTTC. This chain joins TRBV28 and TRBJ2-5, with 8 bases matching TRBD1. CDR3 size: 14 residues. Trimming removed 6 bases from V and 5 bases from J; junction bases left unmatched: 8. Germline V lookup: CDR1 MDHEN, CDR2 SYDVKM.

Many counts were recorded for this clonotype. This chain connects TRBV5-1 to TRBJ2-1; TRBD2 matches 9 bases. From germline, CDR1 is SGHRS and CDR2 YFSETQ. Germline trimming cut 4 bases from V and 4 bases from J; bases unmatched to any gene: 6. The CDR3 length is 15 residues. The CDR3 region is CASSQLAGLYNEQFF. CDR3 sequence (DNA): TGCGCCAGCAGCCAACTAGCGGGCCTATACAATGAGCAGTTCTTC.

This clonotype was recorded many times. The genes are TRBV6-6 and TRBJ2-1; D gene uncertain. CDR3 size: 11 residues. The germline V and J ends were trimmed by 2 bases and 7 bases, with 3 bases remaining between them. Germline CDR1 is MNHNY and CDR2 is SVGAGI (reference sequence). DNA for the CDR3: TGTGCCAGCAGTTACGCAAATGAGCAGTTCTTC. Protein product: CASSYANEQFF.

This clonotype was detected ten times or more. The chain combines TRBV29-1 with TRBJ2-1; D not resolved. Per the germline V gene, CDR1 is SQVTM and CDR2 is ANQGSEA. This CDR3 is 12 amino acids long. V lost 6 bases to trimming and J lost 7 bases, with 13 bases between them. The CDR3 DNA reads as TGCAGCGTGAGGAGACTGGGGAATGAGCAGTTCTTC. This translates into CSVRRLGNEQFF.

This clonotype was observed at least ten times. This chain links TRBV20-1 with TRBJ2-1; tentative D call: TRBD2 (6 bases). Germline V gene data show CDR1 as DFQATT and CDR2 as SNEGSKA (reference sequence). This CDR3 comprises 14 residues. This CDR3 reads CSALGGSSYNEQFF. The CDR3 nucleotides read TGCAGCGCGCTAGGAGGGAGCTCCTACAATGAGCAGTTCTTC.

This chain connects TRBV18 to TRBJ2-7, with 9 bases identical to TRBD2. This CDR3 has 14 residues. V was clipped by 3 bases and J by 6 bases; unmatched bases: 6. From germline, CDR1 is KGHSH and CDR2 LQKENI. DNA for the CDR3: TGTGCCAGCTCACCTGTAGCGGGAGATCCCGAGCAGTACTTC. It specifies CASSPVAGDPEQYF. Complete variable domain (other parts from reference TRBV18 and TRBJ2-7): NAGVMQNPRHLVRRRGQEARLRCSPMKGHSHVYWYRQLPEEGLKFMVYLQKENIIDESGMPKERFSAEFPKEGPSILRIQQVVRGDSAAYFCASSPVAGDPEQYFGPGTRLTVT.

This clonotype was seen a single time. CDR3 amino acids: CASSRTRSGGADGYTF. CDR3 DNA: TGCGCCAGCAGCCGGACAAGAAGCGGGGGGGCGGATGGCTACACCTTC. This sequence joins TRBV4-3 and TRBJ1-2; D is perhaps TRBD1 (6 bases). V was shortened by 4 bases and J by 6 bases, with 21 bases between the two germline ends. This CDR3 spans 16 amino acids. Looked up from germline, CDR1 is LGHNA and CDR2 is YSLEER.

This clonotype showed up just a few times. This rearrangement joins TRBV20-1 to TRBJ2-2; D may correspond to TRBD1 or TRBD2 (5 bases each). This CDR3 comprises 13 residues. With 3 bases removed from V and 8 bases from J, the gap between germline ends came to 13 bases. Per the germline V gene, CDR1 is DFQATT and CDR2 is SNEGSKA (reference sequence). This chain's CDR3 is CSASGTAAGELFF. CDR3 DNA: TGCAGTGCTAGTGGGACCGCGGCAGGGGAGCTGTTTTTT.

Only one count was recorded for this clonotype. The rearrangement uses TRBV29-1 and TRBJ2-1; 7 bases line up with TRBD1. Germline loops: CDR1 SQVTM, CDR2 ANQGSEA. This CDR3 is built from 16 residues. The J segment lost 4 bases and the V segment lost 6 bases, leaving 15 bases of the junction unmatched. CDR3 DNA sequence: TGCAGCGTCGATGGTCGTAGGACAGGAGTTTACAATGAGCAGTTCTTC. It codes for CSVDGRRTGVYNEQFF.

This clonotype was observed a few times. V gene TRBV20-1 combines with J gene TRBJ1-6; D is undetermined. V lost 5 bases, J lost 8 bases, and 13 bases lay in between. This CDR3 has 13 amino acids. Per the germline V gene, CDR1 is DFQATT and CDR2 is SNEGSKA (reference sequence). CDR3 protein: CSADTRSYSPLHF. CDR3 in DNA: TGCAGTGCTGATACTCGGTCGTATTCACCCCTCCACTTT.

This clonotype was observed a handful of times. The chain couples TRBV15 to TRBJ2-7, with unresolved D. Germline lookup yields CDR1 LNHNV and CDR2 YYDKDF (reference sequence). V lost 0 bases, J lost 6 bases, and 6 bases lay in between. The CDR3 covers 12 residues. The CDR3 nucleotides read TGTGCCACCAGCAGAGACCAATTCGAGCAGTACTTC. Amino acids: CATSRDQFEQYF.

The rearrangement uses TRBV12-3 or TRBV12-4 and TRBJ2-7, with 7 bases identical to TRBD1. This CDR3 spans 13 amino acids. Unmatched junction bases numbered 7, after V lost 8 bases and J lost 3 bases. The CDR3 reads CASAEGQNYEQYF. CDR3 bases: TGTGCCAGCGCCGAGGGACAGAACTACGAGCAGTACTTC.

The sample holds a few counts of this clonotype. The V gene is TRBV20-1, the J gene TRBJ2-5, with D perhaps matching TRBD2 (6 bases). The ends were cut back, 3 bases at V and 4 bases at J, with 18 bases in the middle. From germline, CDR1 is DFQATT and CDR2 SNEGSKA (reference sequence). This CDR3 contains 15 residues. The CDR3 reads CSARSASEAIETQYF. The CDR3 DNA sequence: TGCAGTGCTAGGTCGGCTAGCGAGGCTATAGAGACCCAGTACTTC.